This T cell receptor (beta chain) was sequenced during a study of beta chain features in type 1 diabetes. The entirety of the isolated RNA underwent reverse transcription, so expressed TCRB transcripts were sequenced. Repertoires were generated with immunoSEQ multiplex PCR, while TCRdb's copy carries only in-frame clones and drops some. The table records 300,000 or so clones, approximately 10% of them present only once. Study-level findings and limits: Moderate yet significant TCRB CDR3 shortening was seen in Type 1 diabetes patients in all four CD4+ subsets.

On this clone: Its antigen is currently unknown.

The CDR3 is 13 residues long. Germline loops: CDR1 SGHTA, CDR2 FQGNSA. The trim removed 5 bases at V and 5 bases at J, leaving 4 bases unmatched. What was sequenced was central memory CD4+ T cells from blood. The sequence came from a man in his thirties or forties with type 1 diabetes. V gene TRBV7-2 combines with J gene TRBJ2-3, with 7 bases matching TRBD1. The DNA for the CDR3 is TGTGCCAGCAGCCAACACAGGGGAGATACGCAGTATTTT. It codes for CASSQHRGDTQYF.